This T cell receptor beta chain is from a study of T cells in Graves' hyperthyroidism and ophthalmopathy. Study conclusions and caveats: Progression to ophthalmopathy was predicted a median of approximately 6.4 months early.

This clonotype was detected many times. Its antigen is unidentified. Sequence at one end of the junction differs from germline and may be a read error. If no ophthalmopathy progression occurred within 18 months, Graves' hyperthyroidism was stable. A patient was excluded if there was uncontrolled infection, other autoimmune disease, pregnancy or lactation. On the basis of clinical symptoms, serum thyroxine and TRAb, thyroid ultrasound and orbital computed tomography, diagnoses were made. The investigators amplified TCR beta CDR3 regions from RNA transcripts. TCR CDR3 underwent first-round RT-PCR with the HTBI primer set. MiXCR was run by TCRdb on the multiplex PCR reads, yielding one entry per CDR3 protein. The sample holds roughly 700,000 distinct CDR3 sequences, 13% to 15% seen once. The CDR3 has 13 amino acids. Germline CDR1 GTSNPN, CDR2 SVGIG (reference sequence).

The chain carries TRBV30 and TRBJ1-2, with D possibly matching TRBD1 (5 bases). Sequenced input: blood. The clonotype originates from a young woman with Graves' hyperthyroidism. The CDR3 sequence is CASGTVSDYSYTF. The CDR3 nucleotides read TGTGCCTCCGGGACGGTCTCTGACTATAGCTACACCTTC. Supplemented by reference TRBV30 and TRBJ1-2, the full variable domain reads SQTIHQWPATLVQPVGSPLSLECTVEGTSNPNLYWYRQAAGRGLQLLFYSVGIGQISSEVPQNLSASRPQDRQFILSSKKLLLSDSGFYLCASGTVSDYSYTFGSGTRLTVV.